This T cell receptor beta chain was profiled in a study of CD8 T cells in Susac syndrome. Study information: Sequenced Susac syndrome patients included roughly six with clinically active disease and 8 or 9 in remission.

A word on this clonotype: Its antigen is undetermined.

RNA was extracted with the RNeasy kit, and a quantity of roughly 0.45 to 1 ug was reverse transcribed using random hexamers. An immunoSEQ multiplex PCR amplified TCR beta CDR3 over 54 Vbeta and 13 Jbeta. Each CDR3 protein is one row after TCRdb ran MiXCR on the immunoSEQ multiplex PCR reads. The sample shows about 130,000 distinct CDR3 sequences, approximately 96% of them seen only once. Sequencing of TCR beta was performed on blood CD8+ and CD4+ T cells. The V gene lost 4 bases and the J gene lost 5 bases, with 12 bases spanning the gap. The length of the CDR3 is 15 residues. Germline values: CDR1 LNHDA, CDR2 SQIVND (reference sequence). Study results and caveats: CD8+ clonal expansion in Susac was maximal in TEMRA cells and in active patients.

The sample was CD8+ T cells from PBMCs. This clonotype was sampled from a human donor with Susac syndrome. The gene calls are TRBV19 and TRBJ1-6; a possible D gene is TRBD1 (5 bases). In nucleotides, the CDR3 is TGTGCCAGTAGTACCTCCGGGACGGATAATTCACCCCTCCACTTT. Residues: CASSTSGTDNSPLHF.